This T cell receptor beta chain was captured by sequencing in a study of T cell responses to AZD1222 COVID-19 vaccine. For the study at large: Pooling of second doses given at about 4 or about 12 weeks was done.

Points on this clone: As yet, its antigen is unknown.

This CDR3 contains 11 residues. Trimming stripped 8 bases from V and 0 bases from J, with 4 bases between. Germline assignment: CDR1 SEHNR and CDR2 FQNEAQ (reference sequence). The data were produced by immunoSEQ multiplex PCR, yet TCRdb's version contains in-frame clones alone and is incomplete. Of more than 100,000 clones listed, around 90% are singletons. Study-wide points: No day 14 peak samples; only post-peak repertoires were characterized.

This specimen was peripheral blood, taken on day 0 of AZD1222 vaccination. V usage is TRBV7-9 and J usage is TRBJ1-2; D ambiguous. The clonotype was recovered from an adult in good health. The CDR3 here is CASEANYGYTF. Written as DNA, the CDR3 is TGTGCCAGCGAAGCTAACTATGGCTACACCTTC. Filled out from reference TRBV7-9 and TRBJ1-2, the complete variable domain reads DTGVSQNPRHKITKRGQNVTFRCDPISEHNRLYWYRQTLGQGPEFLTYFQNEAQLEKSRLLSDRFSAERPKGSFSTLEIQRTEQGDSAMYLCASEANYGYTFGSGTRLTVV.